The entry below describes one T cell receptor (beta chain). This clone's antigen is unknown. Base qualities are not provided; no much larger clone lies one nucleotide away. The library was produced with 5' RACE. This sample was sequenced with an Illumina HiSeq 2500. A second PCR of about 6 to 11 cycles was performed with a sample-barcoded 5' primer and a J-beta primer mix. A unique molecular identifier was introduced onto each TCR beta cDNA molecule by a template-switch 5' adaptor carrying 12 random nucleotides. Each sample yielded at least 2.5 million CDR3-containing paired-end reads. First-strand cDNA was synthesized from all RNA with the Mint cDNA synthesis kit, primed by a TRBC-specific oligonucleotide. Following uracil-DNA glycosylase treatment, a first 18-cycle PCR with universal primers M1SS and BC2_uni_R was performed on all cDNA. In the source study's methods: Normalization of each sample was performed by random selection of 1 million high-quality reads, each carrying a distinct molecular identifier. Reads sharing molecular identifiers were discarded rather than binned into consensus sequences. MiTCR, set to a Q25 quality threshold and the strictest error-elimination algorithm, was used for CDR3 identification, clonotype clustering and error correction. Lower-bound total TCR beta diversity was estimated with a nonparametric unseen species model using Euler transformation. TCRdb reprocessed the public reads (quality trimming at Q25 with fastp, clone calling with MiXCR) and kept in-frame beta chains. For every CDR3 protein sequence, its rows merge into one entry that carries the most common genes and DNA. The V and J calls, along with clone size, are taken from TCRdb and not from the paper's own processing. Across this sample there are roughly 790,000 distinct CDR3 sequences, with 40% to 45% seen only once. About 20% of the sample is in the top ten clones.

This specimen belongs to a study of blood T cells in healthy people across ages (dated by TCRdb to the mid-2010s). Turning to the overall study: Template switching captured roughly one uniquely barcoded TCR beta cDNA molecule per two T cells in model experiments. Four age groups were formed from the donors: young (average 16 years), middle-aged (approximately 41), aged (62) and long-lived (more than 75). Using the same blood draw, the study looked at two additional independent replicas of 1 million unique cDNA reads for two donors, one aged 18 to 30 and the other aged 80 or older. Using deep sequencing normalized with unique cDNA molecular identifiers, the study measured how TCR beta repertoire diversity changes with age. To avoid experimental bias, donors of different ages were distributed randomly across sequencing lanes.

Results and caveats for the whole study, not just this receptor: Donor CMV infection status was unknown, potentially confounding age-related changes in expanded clonotypes. Because profiling used bulk unsorted PBMCs, naive and antigen-experienced compartments could not be compared conclusively. Estimates of total diversity from one million sequenced T cells were regarded as lower bounds and underestimates. As age increased, observed TCR beta diversity per million T cells dropped in a roughly linear way, and a significant reduction was already evident by age roughly 40. Compared with the aged group, more naive CD4+ T cells, fewer expanded clones and increased TCR diversity were shown by the long-lived group, suggesting age selection. A strong correlation was found between observed TCR beta diversity and the percentage of naive T cells measured by flow cytometry.

Systemically healthy Caucasian individuals from Russia, 39 in total and aged about 6 to 95 years, were included as donors. Each donor gave about 11 milliliters of peripheral blood, drawn into EDTA-treated Vacutainer tubes. Ficoll-Paque density-gradient centrifugation was used to isolate PBMCs, with at least 7 million per sample. Trizol reagent was used to extract total RNA from the PBMCs, yielding at least 6 micrograms per sample. Naive CD45RAhigh/CD27high T cell percentages were measured by flow cytometry on a PBMC aliquot from every donor. The CDR3, cysteine through phenylalanine, is 12 amino acids long. Left in the record is the CDR3 DNA by itself, 36 bases read in frame from the first base. V is cut by 6 bases and J by 11 bases, and the space between the germline ends is 19 bases. From the germline V gene, CDR1 is SQVTM and CDR2 is ANQGSEA.

This receptor was identified in a woman in her sixties or seventies in good health. The rearrangement joined TRBV29-1 to TRBJ2-5; a tentative D match to TRBD2 spans 7 bases. Sequencing was carried out using blood. The CDR3 amino acid sequence is: CSVLGGGNEQYF. At the DNA level, the sequence is TGCAGCGTCCTGGGGGGGGGCAATGAGCAGTACTTC.